One sample yielded the 27 T cell receptor beta chains listed below, sequenced in a study of regulatory T cells in long-lasting Graves disease. The time point: newly diagnosed GD, antithyroid drugs for less than 3 months. PBMC RNA served as the TCR library source. In building TCR beta libraries, iRepertoire HTBI primers were used together with Arm-PCR of CDR3 regions. TCRdb re-called the multiplex PCR reads with MiXCR, one entry per CDR3 protein. Seen here are over 200,000 distinct CDR3 sequences, more than 15% observed once, and the top ten hold approximately 15%. The sample also formed part of further work on T cells in Graves' hyperthyroidism and ophthalmopathy.

The source was peripheral blood mononuclear cells (PBMCs), collected at new diagnosis, from a patient treated with antithyroid drugs. These receptors were obtained from a woman aged 30 to 39 with Graves disease.

This clonotype was observed a single time. The chain is built from TRBV4-1 and TRBJ1-4; D is perhaps TRBD1 (5 bases). The CDR3 contains 13 residues. The germline gives CDR1 MGHRA, CDR2 YSYEKL. Trimming shortened V by 3 bases and J by 8 bases, and 10 bases separated the two germline ends. The CDR3 sequence: CASSHGGEEKLFF. CDR3 bases: TGCGCCAGCAGCCACGGGGGGGAAGAAAAACTGTTTTTT.

This clonotype has at least ten counts. This chain links TRBV3-1 with TRBJ2-1; TRBD1 aligns across 10 bases. Germline trimming cut 6 bases from V and 14 bases from J; bases unmatched to any gene: 13. Germline values: CDR1 LGHDT, CDR2 YNNKEL (reference sequence). CDR3 length equals 14 residues. DNA of the CDR3: TGTGCCAGCAGTCCCGGGACAGGGGCCCCTAAGGAGTTCTTC. It translates to CASSPGTGAPKEFF.

The chain carries TRBV4-1 and TRBJ1-1; D uncertain. Trimming stripped 3 bases from V and 2 bases from J, with 7 bases between. Germline CDR1 MGHRA, CDR2 YSYEKL. CDR3 length equals 13 residues. CDR3 sequence (DNA): TGCGCCAGCAGCCATATACTAAACACTGAAGCTTTCTTT. Amino acid sequence: CASSHILNTEAFF.

The genes are TRBV2 and TRBJ2-1, with 9 nucleotides matching TRBD2. V trimming: 10 bases; J trimming: 5 bases; junction bases outside the gene matches: 9. Germline lookup yields CDR1 SNHLY and CDR2 FYNNEI. This CDR3 spans 14 amino acids. The CDR3 nucleotides are TGTGCCATGCCGGGACTAGCTGTGGACAATGAGCAGTTCTTC. Translated: CAMPGLAVDNEQFF. The complete variable domain, with remaining parts taken from reference TRBV2 and TRBJ2-1, reads EPEVTQTPSHQVTQMGQEVILRCVPISNHLYFYWYRQILGQKVEFLVSFYNNEISEKSEIFDDQFSVERPDGSNFTLKIRSTKLEDSAMYFCAMPGLAVDNEQFFGPGTRLTVL.

This clonotype came up many times. This chain connects TRBV15 to TRBJ1-1; 11 bases are a match to TRBD1. This CDR3 region has 15 residues. Germline values: CDR1 LNHNV, CDR2 YYDKDF (reference sequence). Losses at the gene ends were 1 base for V and 6 bases for J; bases not matched to a gene: 4. CDR3 DNA: TGTGCCACCAGCAGAGGCAGGGGACAGGGGGCTGAAGCTTTCTTT. Translated, it gives CATSRGRGQGAEAFF.

The V call is TRBV18, the J call TRBJ2-6; the D is unclear. The CDR3 length is 15 residues. The V end lost 3 bases, the J end lost 3 bases, and 9 bases lay between the germline ends. Germline V CDR1 and CDR2: KGHSH, LQKENI. The CDR3, as DNA: TGTGCCAGCTCACCCACAACTTTTGGGGCCAACGTCCTGACTTTC. This codes for CASSPTTFGANVLTF.

This clonotype came up a few times. This is likely an artifact of a read error, given a far larger clone one base away. This rearrangement joins TRBV20-1 to TRBJ2-1, with 7 bases matching TRBD2. This CDR3 is built from 15 residues. Germline loops: CDR1 DFQATT, CDR2 SNEGSKA (reference sequence). V trimming: 1 base; J trimming: 10 bases; junction bases outside the gene matches: 13. As DNA, the CDR3 is TGCAGTGCTAGAGGGGAGACCCTCAGGGACTACGAGCAGTTCTTC. The encoded protein is CSARGETLRDYEQFF.

This clonotype was detected a few times. This may be a read error: a much more frequent sequence differs by one nucleotide. J is TRBJ1-2 and V is TRBV11-2, with TRBD1 matching over 7 bases. This CDR3 contains 15 residues. CDR1 and CDR2 (germline): SGHAT, FQNNGV. The CDR3 DNA follows: TGTGCCAGCAGTTCCTCACGGTACAGGGGCTATGGCTACGCCTTC. It encodes CASSSSRYRGYGYAF.

At least ten counts were recorded for this clonotype. The chain employs TRBV6-1 and TRBJ1-1; 7 bases match TRBD1. V trimming: 6 bases; J trimming: 4 bases; junction bases outside the gene matches: 8. Germline CDR1 MNHNS, CDR2 SASEGT. There are 14 residues in the CDR3. The CDR3 DNA reads TGTGCCAGCAGATCAGAACAGGGGAGCACTGAAGCTTTCTTT. Amino acids: CASRSEQGSTEAFF.

This clonotype was detected ten times or more. The CDR3, as DNA: TGTGCCAGCACGGAGCGGGGGGTTTCAGAGACCCAGTACTTC. Translating it yields CASTERGVSETQYF. This chain joins TRBV6-1 and TRBJ2-5; TRBD2 matches at 9 bases. The J segment lost 4 bases and the V segment lost 7 bases, leaving 7 bases of the junction unmatched. This CDR3 spans 14 amino acids. CDR1 and CDR2 from the germline V gene are MNHNS and SASEGT.

The rearrangement links TRBV4-2 to TRBJ2-3, with D tentatively TRBD2 (7 bases). The V gene's germline CDR1 is LGHNA and CDR2 YNFKEQ. The germline V and J ends were trimmed by 3 bases and 2 bases, with 21 bases remaining between them. The CDR3 contains 18 residues. The CDR3 DNA reads as TGTGCCAGCAGCCAGAGGCCCCCCTCGGGGGGCCCCACAGATACGCAGTATTTT. Translating gives CASSQRPPSGGPTDTQYF.

This clonotype has at least ten counts. The CDR3 spells CASSLEGGNSYEQYF. CDR3 bases: TGTGCCAGCAGCTTAGAGGGCGGAAACTCCTACGAGCAGTACTTC. This chain links TRBV7-6 with TRBJ2-7, with D unresolved. Germline V gene lookup returns CDR1 SGHVS and CDR2 FNYEAQ. V lost 1 base and J 0 bases, leaving 10 bases between the germline ends. This CDR3 is 15 amino acids long.

This clonotype was seen only a few times. The V gene is TRBV19, the J gene TRBJ1-1; possibly TRBD1 for D (6 bases). V lost 10 bases and J lost 2, with 17 bases in between. Germline values: CDR1 LNHDA, CDR2 SQIVND (reference sequence). The CDR3 totals 14 residues. The CDR3 DNA sequence: TGTGCCATCCGTGACGGGGGCTTAAACACTGAAGCTTTCTTT. This translates into CAIRDGGLNTEAFF.

This clonotype showed up many times. The V gene is TRBV6-2 or TRBV6-3, the J gene TRBJ1-3; maybe TRBD1 (5 bases). V lost 6 bases to trimming and J lost 0 bases, with 15 bases between them. The CDR3 length is 16 residues. Looked up from germline, CDR1 is MNHEY and CDR2 is SVGEGT. CDR3 amino acids: CASRGHGHNSGNTIYF. In nucleotides, the CDR3 is TGTGCCAGCAGAGGACATGGACACAACTCTGGAAACACCATATATTTT.

This clonotype was seen at least ten times. The rearrangement links TRBV7-2 to TRBJ1-5, with unresolved D. The CDR3 runs to 18 residues. Germline-derived CDR1 and CDR2 are SGHTA and FQGNSA. Trimming stripped 1 base from V and 1 base from J, with 17 bases between. For the CDR3, the DNA is TGTGCCAGCAGCTTAGTGTCTTTCCGACGGGTGAGCAATCAGCCCCAGCATTTT. It translates to CASSLVSFRRVSNQPQHF.

This clonotype is a singleton in its sample. The genes are TRBV6-9 and TRBJ2-5; D remains unclear. The ends were cut back, 4 bases at V and 0 bases at J, with 12 bases in the middle. CDR3 length: 15 residues. The germline gives CDR1 MNHGY, CDR2 SVAAGI. The CDR3 sequence: CASSSRDPYQETQYF. CDR3 bases: TGTGCCAGCAGTTCCAGAGACCCGTACCAAGAGACCCAGTACTTC.

Ten or more counts support this clonotype. The chain carries TRBV6-5 and TRBJ2-7, with 7 nucleotides matching TRBD1. The V gene end was trimmed by 0 bases and the J gene end by 5 bases; junction bases not matched to a gene: 4. CDR3 length: 14 residues. Germline loops: CDR1 MNHEY, CDR2 SVGAGI. The chain's CDR3 is CASSYSRGRDEQYF. CDR3 DNA: TGTGCCAGCAGTTACTCAAGGGGGCGCGACGAGCAGTACTTC.

Many counts were recorded for this clonotype. J is TRBJ1-6 and V is TRBV11-2; D not certain. The V and J ends lost 5 bases and 8 bases respectively, with 16 bases between them. CDR1 and CDR2 from the germline V gene are SGHAT and FQNNGV. The CDR3 has 15 residues. This CDR3 reads CASSPGGWIYSPLHF. The CDR3 DNA is TGTGCCAGCAGCCCAGGAGGCTGGATCTATTCACCCCTCCACTTT.

This clonotype has more than one count but fewer than ten. This chain joins TRBV20-1 and TRBJ2-7; 8 bases fit TRBD2. This CDR3 comprises 13 residues. Looked up from germline, CDR1 is DFQATT and CDR2 is SNEGSKA (reference sequence). With V trimmed by 4 bases and J by 5 bases, 7 bases remained unmatched. CDR3 DNA sequence: TGCAGTGCTACTCGACTAGCGAGGGACGAGCAGTACTTC. This codes for CSATRLARDEQYF.

This clonotype was counted many times. The chain links TRBV11-2 to TRBJ1-3; maybe TRBD1 (6 bases). The V gene lost 4 bases and the J gene lost 4 bases, with 14 bases spanning the gap. This CDR3 is 15 amino acids long. Germline CDR1 reads SGHAT; CDR2 reads FQNNGV. The CDR3 nucleotides are TGTGCCAGCAGCTCTACAGGGACCGCCGGAAACACCATATATTTT. Encoded protein: CASSSTGTAGNTIYF.

This clonotype was observed a single time. A read error may be the cause here, since a much bigger clone is one base away. CDR3 coding DNA: TGTGCCAGCAGTCACAGGGGAGGCTATGGCTACATCTTC. Translation: CASSHRGGYGYIF. The chain is built from TRBV12-3 or TRBV12-4 and TRBJ1-2; 7 positions agree with TRBD1. The CDR3 consists of 13 residues.

The chain is built from TRBV18 and TRBJ2-7, with a possible D match to TRBD1 (5 bases). Germline V gene lookup returns CDR1 KGHSH and CDR2 LQKENI. The V end lost 3 bases, the J end lost 9 bases, and 18 bases lay between the germline ends. CDR3 length: 14 amino acids. The CDR3 reads CASSPSSTRVGQYF. In nucleotides, the CDR3 is TGTGCCAGCTCACCGTCGTCCACCAGGGTAGGGCAGTACTTC.

This clonotype occurred many times. This chain uses TRBV6-5 with TRBJ1-2; a weak D match, TRBD1 (5 bases). The V and J ends lost 4 bases and 11 bases respectively, with 26 bases between them. This CDR3 is built from 16 residues. The V gene's germline CDR1 is MNHEY and CDR2 SVGAGI. CDR3 in amino acids: CASSSRTLLSIQGYTF. CDR3 nucleotide sequence: TGTGCCAGCAGTTCCCGGACACTTCTTTCTATTCAAGGATACACCTTC.

This clonotype was seen at least ten times. The chain is built from TRBV10-2 and TRBJ1-6; TRBD1 might be the D (6 bases). The CDR3 length is 15 residues. Germline V CDR1 and CDR2: WSHSY, SAAADI. Trimming shortened V by 0 bases and J by 6 bases, and 9 bases separated the two germline ends. The CDR3 bases are TGCGCCAGCAGTGAGTCGGGCAGGGGTAATTCACCCCTCCACTTT. Residues: CASSESGRGNSPLHF.

The chain employs TRBV20-1 and TRBJ2-3; TRBD2 matches at 9 bases. The CDR3 runs to 18 residues. V was clipped by 0 bases and J by 4 bases; unmatched bases: 14. In germline, CDR1 is DFQATT, CDR2 SNEGSKA (reference sequence). In DNA, the CDR3 is TGCAGTGCTAGAGACCTCTGGGGCGGGGGGGCAAATCCAGATACGCAGTATTTT. This codes for CSARDLWGGGANPDTQYF.

The CDR3 here is CASSEISGGVTDTQYF. The CDR3 nucleotides are TGTGCCAGCAGTGAAATTAGCGGGGGGGTCACAGATACGCAGTATTTT. The gene calls are TRBV2 and TRBJ2-3; TRBD2 agrees at 11 bases. The CDR3 contains 16 residues. CDR1 is SNHLY, CDR2 FYNNEI, per germline. With 2 bases clipped from V and 2 bases from J, the junction kept 3 bases outside the gene matches.

This clonotype has ten or more counts. The rearrangement uses TRBV5-6 and TRBJ1-1; D may be TRBD1 (5 bases). Germline assignment: CDR1 SGHDT and CDR2 YYEEEE. The V end was cut by 2 bases, the J end by 10 bases, with 15 bases between. The CDR3 contains 13 residues. DNA for the CDR3: TGTGCCAGCAGCTTCGGCAGAGCCACAGGAGCTTTCTTT. Its translation is CASSFGRATGAFF. Looking up the rest from reference TRBV5-6 and TRBJ1-1 gives the full variable domain: DAGVTQSPTHLIKTRGQQVTLRCSPKSGHDTVSWYQQALGQGPQFIFQYYEEEERQRGNFPDRFSGHQFPNYSSELNVNALLLGDSALYLCASSFGRATGAFFGQGTRLTVV.